Below, 6 T cell receptor beta chains from the same sample are listed, as sequenced in a study of CD8 T cells in Susac syndrome. With random hexamers, roughly 0.5 to 1 ug RNA was reverse transcribed. TCRdb passed the immunoSEQ multiplex PCR reads through MiXCR, listing each CDR3 protein once. The repertoire holds 350,000 to 550,000 distinct CDR3 sequences, with 85% as singletons. The sequencing input was CD8+ T cells from PBMCs. These TCRs come from a human donor with multiple sclerosis.

V gene TRBV9 combines with J gene TRBJ2-7; 9 bases align to TRBD2. With V trimmed by 4 bases and J by 0 bases, 5 bases remained unmatched. Germline-derived CDR1 and CDR2 are SGDLS and YYNGEE. There are 15 residues in the CDR3. The CDR3 spells CASSRSGRSSYEQYF. DNA of the CDR3: TGTGCCAGCAGCCGGAGCGGGAGGAGCTCCTACGAGCAGTACTTC.

The chain links TRBV25-1 to TRBJ1-6, with D possibly being TRBD1 (6 bases). The CDR3 is 13 amino acids. From germline, CDR1 is MGHDK and CDR2 SYGVNS. The V end was cut by 3 bases, the J end by 7 bases, with 7 bases between. CDR3: CASSDQGNSPLHF. DNA of the CDR3: TGTGCCAGCAGTGATCAGGGGAATTCACCCCTCCACTTT.

The chain recombines TRBV12-3 or TRBV12-4 with TRBJ2-7; TRBD2 matches 7 bases. This CDR3 spans 15 amino acids. V lost 3 bases, J lost 1 base, and 6 bases stayed unmatched. The CDR3 nucleotides read TGTGCCAGCAGTTTGCTGGCGGGAGCTTCCTACGAGCAGTACTTC. This encodes CASSLLAGASYEQYF.

The DNA for the CDR3 is TGTGCCAGTAGTATCCCGGCCCGGGAGCTGTTTTTT. It translates to CASSIPARELFF. The rearrangement links TRBV19 to TRBJ2-2; D is unclear. V lost 3 bases, J lost 9 bases, and 8 bases lay in between. The CDR3 is made up of 12 amino acids. Germline CDR1 reads LNHDA; CDR2 reads SQIVND (reference sequence). The variable domain in full, completed from reference TRBV19 and TRBJ2-2, reads DGGITQSPKYLFRKEGQNVTLSCEQNLNHDAMYWYRQDPGQGLRLIYYSQIVNDFQKGDIAEGYSVSREKKESFPLTVTSAQKNPTAFYLCASSIPARELFFGEGSRLTVL.

The chain links TRBV7-6 to TRBJ2-7, with D possibly TRBD1 on 6 matching bases. The CDR3 is 17 residues long. Germline CDR1 SGHVS, CDR2 FNYEAQ. Trimming pared 2 bases from V and 4 bases from J, leaving 21 bases between. As DNA, the CDR3 is TGTGCCAGCAGCTTAATAGGTGGGGGCGGCCTGACTTACGAGCAGTACTTC. Protein sequence: CASSLIGGGGLTYEQYF.

This clonotype was found a few times. This rearrangement joins TRBV6-2 or TRBV6-3 to TRBJ1-5; D possibly corresponds to TRBD1 (5 bases). Germline V gene data show CDR1 as MNHEY and CDR2 as SVGEGT. The CDR3 totals 13 residues. V dropped 2 bases and J dropped 7 bases, with 9 bases sitting between them. The CDR3 DNA follows: TGTGCCAGCAGTTACGGGGGTGCCCAGCCCCAGCATTTT. Protein sequence: CASSYGGAQPQHF.